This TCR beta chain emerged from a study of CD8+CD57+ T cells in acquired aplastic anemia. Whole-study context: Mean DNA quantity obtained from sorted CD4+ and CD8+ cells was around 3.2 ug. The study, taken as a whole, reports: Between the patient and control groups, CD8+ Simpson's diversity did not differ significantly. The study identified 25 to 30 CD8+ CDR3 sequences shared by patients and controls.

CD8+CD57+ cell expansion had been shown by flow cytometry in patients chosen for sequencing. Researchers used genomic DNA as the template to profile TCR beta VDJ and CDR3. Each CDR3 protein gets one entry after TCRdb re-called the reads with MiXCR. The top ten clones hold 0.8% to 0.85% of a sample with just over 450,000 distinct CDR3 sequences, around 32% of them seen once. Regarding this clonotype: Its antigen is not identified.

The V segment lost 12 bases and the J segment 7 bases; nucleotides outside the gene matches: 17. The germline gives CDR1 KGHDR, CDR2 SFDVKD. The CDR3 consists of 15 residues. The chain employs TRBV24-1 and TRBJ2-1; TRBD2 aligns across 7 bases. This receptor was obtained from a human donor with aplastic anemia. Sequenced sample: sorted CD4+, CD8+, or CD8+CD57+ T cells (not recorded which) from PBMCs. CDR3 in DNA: TGTGCCGTCTCCCGGGCGGGAGAGGTTGAGAATGAGCAGTTCTTC. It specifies CAVSRAGEVENEQFF.